These T cell receptor beta chains were read from a single sample in a study of regulatory T cells in long-lasting Graves disease. TCRdb passed the multiplex PCR reads through MiXCR, listing each CDR3 protein once. Of 620,000 or so distinct CDR3 sequences listed, roughly 15% are singletons. These data are also associated with another study on T cells in Graves' hyperthyroidism and ophthalmopathy.

Sample: peripheral blood mononuclear cells (PBMCs), taken at new diagnosis, from a patient treated with antithyroid drugs. Every receptor here comes from a woman aged 25 to 39 with Graves disease. Each CDR3 is given with its conserved first and last residue. D genes are given only for firm matches. The listing skips clone size in some rows; elsewhere it reads once, few, many or a size class.

v_call	d_call	clone_size	j_call	cdr3_aa	cdr3_nt
TRBV28	.	many	TRBJ2-1	CASSLVGEGTEQFF	TGTGCCAGCAGTTTGGTTGGGGAAGGGACAGAGCAGTTCTTC
TRBV28	TRBD1	many	TRBJ2-1	CASSFLVAGQGNRNEQFF	TGTGCCAGCAGTTTTCTGGTAGCGGGACAGGGGAACCGGAATGAGCAGTTCTTC
TRBV5-1	.	many	TRBJ2-1	CASSVVGEGRNEQFF	TGCGCCAGCAGCGTGGTGGGAGAGGGGAGGAATGAGCAGTTCTTC
TRBV30	.	few	TRBJ1-5	CAWSQMRTGNQPQHF	TGTGCCTGGAGCCAAATGCGAACAGGGAATCAGCCCCAGCATTTT
TRBV5-1	.	few	TRBJ1-2	CASRLRDTANYGYTF	TGCGCCAGCAGGCTCCGGGACACCGCTAACTATGGCTACACCTTC
TRBV12-3/TRBV12-4	.	many	TRBJ1-4	CASSPGLNNEKLFF	TGTGCCAGCAGTCCGGGACTGAATAATGAAAAACTGTTTTTT
TRBV6-2/TRBV6-3	TRBD2	few	TRBJ2-7	CASSSGLQNEQYF	TGTGCCAGCAGTTCGGGACTACAAAACGAGCAGTACTTC
TRBV7-2	TRBD1	many	TRBJ1-6	CASSSGQGNSPLHF	TGTGCCAGCAGCTCGGGACAGGGGAATTCACCCCTCCACTTT
TRBV5-1	TRBD1	few	TRBJ1-1	CASSLEGAWPNTEAFF	TGCGCCAGCAGCTTGGAGGGGGCCTGGCCGAACACTGAAGCTTTCTTT
TRBV20-1	.	many	TRBJ1-2	CSAVRTEANYGYTF	TGCAGTGCTGTCAGGACAGAAGCTAACTATGGCTACACCTTC
TRBV2	.	.	TRBJ2-7	CASAGHEQYF	TGTGCCAGCGCGGGGCACGAGCAGTACTTC
TRBV29-1	.	many	TRBJ1-2	CSVQWRNRTSGWGGYTF	TGCAGCGTACAATGGCGAAACAGGACGTCCGGGTGGGGTGGCTACACCTTC
TRBV12-3/TRBV12-4	.	many	TRBJ1-2	CASVGGRRSGGYTF	TGTGCCAGCGTCGGGGGTCGCCGATCGGGCGGCTACACCTTC
TRBV9	TRBD2	.	TRBJ2-1	CASSSTTSGGNEQFF	TGTGCCAGCAGCTCAACGACTAGCGGGGGCAATGAGCAGTTCTTC
TRBV20-1	.	few	TRBJ1-1	CSAQTGNTEAFF	TGCAGTGCCCAGACAGGGAACACTGAAGCTTTCTTT
TRBV30	TRBD1	few	TRBJ1-5	CAWSKGRQGREMYSNQPQHF	TGTGCCTGGAGTAAAGGGAGACAGGGGCGGGAAATGTATAGCAATCAGCCCCAGCATTTT
TRBV12-3/TRBV12-4	TRBD1	many	TRBJ2-2	CASSLGTGMTGELFF	TGTGCCAGCAGTTTGGGGACAGGGATGACCGGGGAGCTGTTTTTT
TRBV27	.	many	TRBJ1-2	CASSLIWGDYGYTF	TGTGCCAGCAGTTTAATTTGGGGTGACTATGGCTACACCTTC
TRBV29-1	TRBD1	many	TRBJ2-7	CSVGQGAGYEQYF	TGCAGCGTTGGACAGGGGGCTGGCTACGAGCAGTACTTC
TRBV2	.	many	TRBJ2-3	CASSLQGGMVTDTQYF	TGTGCCAGCAGTCTACAGGGAGGTATGGTCACAGATACGCAGTATTTT
TRBV6-4	.	.	TRBJ1-1	CASRRRDTSPNTEAFF	TGTGCCAGCAGAAGACGGGACACCTCACCTAACACTGAAGCTTTCTTT
TRBV5-5	.	.	TRBJ1-6	CASSLEGTANSPLHF	TGTGCCAGCAGCTTGGAAGGGACGGCTAATTCACCCCTCCACTTT
TRBV6-5	TRBD2	many	TRBJ2-7	CASSYIAGGYEQYF	TGTGCCAGCAGTTACATAGCGGGGGGGTACGAGCAGTACTTC
TRBV28	.	few	TRBJ2-5	CASRQGYQETQYF	TGTGCCAGCAGACAAGGTTACCAAGAGACCCAGTACTTC
TRBV18	.	.	TRBJ1-1	CVSSPQGDSTEAFF	TGTGTCAGCTCACCACAAGGGGATTCGACTGAAGCTTTCTTT
TRBV5-1	.	many	TRBJ2-2	CASSFATHTGELFF	TGCGCCAGCAGCTTCGCCACTCACACCGGGGAGCTGTTTTTT
TRBV2	.	many	TRBJ2-1	CASSADNNEQFF	TGTGCCAGCAGCGCTGATAACAATGAGCAGTTCTTC
TRBV6-2/TRBV6-3	TRBD2	.	TRBJ2-1	CASSYGLAENNEQFF	TGTGCCAGCAGTTACGGGCTAGCGGAGAACAATGAGCAGTTCTTC
TRBV10-3	TRBD1	many	TRBJ1-5	CAISAGQYQPQHF	TGTGCCATCAGCGCGGGACAGTATCAGCCCCAGCATTTT
TRBV2	.	many	TRBJ1-5	CASSEGPSISPQHF	TGTGCCAGCAGTGAAGGGCCTTCAATCAGCCCCCAGCATTTT
TRBV6-1	.	few	TRBJ1-1	CASWRGQMNTEAFF	TGTGCCAGCTGGAGAGGTCAAATGAACACTGAAGCTTTCTTT
TRBV3-1	TRBD1	few	TRBJ2-7	CASSQGMGQGLHEQYF	TGTGCCAGCAGCCAAGGGATGGGACAGGGGCTCCACGAGCAGTACTTC
TRBV20-1	.	.	TRBJ1-5	CSARDSGYGSNQPQHF	TGCAGTGCTAGAGATTCGGGGTACGGGAGCAATCAGCCCCAGCATTTT
TRBV28	.	few	TRBJ1-1	CASSTFRGGVAEAFF	TGTGCCAGCAGTACCTTCCGGGGGGGGGTGGCTGAAGCTTTCTTT
TRBV7-9	.	many	TRBJ1-2	CASSPDPNYGYTF	TGTGCCAGCAGCCCAGATCCTAACTATGGCTACACCTTC
TRBV10-3	.	.	TRBJ2-7	CAIGDTSYEQHF	TGTGCCATCGGGGACACCTCCTACGAGCAGCACTTC
TRBV6-1	.	many	TRBJ1-2	CASSAQSAANYGYTF	TGTGCCAGCAGTGCCCAGTCCGCGGCAAACTATGGCTACACCTTC
TRBV20-1	.	.	TRBJ2-4	CSARGAPVGAAENIQYF	TGCAGTGCTAGGGGAGCACCAGTAGGGGCGGCGGAGAACATTCAGTACTTC
TRBV28	TRBD2	.	TRBJ2-1	CASSFAAVVGRAREQFF	TGTGCCAGCAGTTTCGCCGCCGTTGTCGGGAGGGCCCGGGAGCAGTTCTTC
TRBV28	TRBD2	.	TRBJ2-5	CASSLGGEAPSETQYF	TGTGCCAGCAGTTTGGGGGGGGAGGCTCCCTCAGAGACCCAGTACTTC
TRBV6-1	TRBD2	many	TRBJ2-7	CASSEDGGSTYEQYF	TGTGCCAGCAGTGAAGACGGCGGGAGTACCTACGAGCAGTACTTC
TRBV19	TRBD2	.	TRBJ2-7	CASSRSSGRGEQYF	TGTGCCAGTAGTAGATCCAGCGGGAGGGGCGAGCAGTACTTC
TRBV2	.	many	TRBJ1-1	CASSVGTEAFF	TGTGCCAGCAGTGTCGGAACTGAAGCTTTCTTT